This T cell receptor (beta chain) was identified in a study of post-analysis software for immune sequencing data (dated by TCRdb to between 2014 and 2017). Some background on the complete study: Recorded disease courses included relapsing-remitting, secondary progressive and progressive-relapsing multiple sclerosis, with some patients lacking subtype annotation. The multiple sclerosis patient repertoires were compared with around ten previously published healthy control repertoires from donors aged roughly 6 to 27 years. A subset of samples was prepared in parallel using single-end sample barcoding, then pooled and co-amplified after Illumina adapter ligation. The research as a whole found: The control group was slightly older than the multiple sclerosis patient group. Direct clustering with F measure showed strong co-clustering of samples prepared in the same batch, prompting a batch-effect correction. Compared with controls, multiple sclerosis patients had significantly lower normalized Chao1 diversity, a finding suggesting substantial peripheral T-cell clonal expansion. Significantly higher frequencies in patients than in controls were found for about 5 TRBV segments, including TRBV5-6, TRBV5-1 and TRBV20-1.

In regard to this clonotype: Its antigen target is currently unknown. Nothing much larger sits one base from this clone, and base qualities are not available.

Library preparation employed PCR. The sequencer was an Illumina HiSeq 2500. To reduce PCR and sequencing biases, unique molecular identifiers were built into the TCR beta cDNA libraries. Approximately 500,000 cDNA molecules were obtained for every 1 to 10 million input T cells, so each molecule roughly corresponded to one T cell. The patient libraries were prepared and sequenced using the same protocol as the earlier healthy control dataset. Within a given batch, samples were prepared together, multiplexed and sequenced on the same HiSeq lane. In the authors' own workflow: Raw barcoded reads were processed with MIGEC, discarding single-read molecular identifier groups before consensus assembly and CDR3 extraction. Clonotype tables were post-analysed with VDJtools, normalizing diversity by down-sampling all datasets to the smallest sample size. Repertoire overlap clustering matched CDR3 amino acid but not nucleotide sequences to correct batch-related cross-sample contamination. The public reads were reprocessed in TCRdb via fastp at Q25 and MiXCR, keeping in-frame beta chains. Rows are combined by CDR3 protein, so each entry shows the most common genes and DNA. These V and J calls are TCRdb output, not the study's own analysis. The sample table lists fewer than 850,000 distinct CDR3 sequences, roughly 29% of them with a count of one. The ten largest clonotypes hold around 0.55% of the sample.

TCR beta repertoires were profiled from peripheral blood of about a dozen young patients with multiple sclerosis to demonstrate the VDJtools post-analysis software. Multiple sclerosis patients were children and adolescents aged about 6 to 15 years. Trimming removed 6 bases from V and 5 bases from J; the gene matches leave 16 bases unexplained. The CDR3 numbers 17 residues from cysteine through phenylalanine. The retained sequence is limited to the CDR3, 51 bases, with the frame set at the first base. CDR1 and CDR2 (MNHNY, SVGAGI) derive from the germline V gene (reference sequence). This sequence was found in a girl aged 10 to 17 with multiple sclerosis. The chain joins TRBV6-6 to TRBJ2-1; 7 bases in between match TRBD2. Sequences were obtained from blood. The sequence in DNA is TGTGCCAGCAGCCCAATTGGGGGTCCTAGCGGCCACAATGAGCAGTTCTTC. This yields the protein CASSPIGGPSGHNEQFF.